This T cell receptor (beta chain) appears in the sequencing data of a study of technical replicates of blood from several donors. Profiled with immunoSEQ multiplex PCR; TCRdb holds only in-frame clones, not every one. The sample includes nearly 70,000 clones, 92% of them seen just once. The CDR3 length is 15 residues. Germline V gene lookup returns CDR1 MDHEN and CDR2 SYDVKM. J gave up 7 bases and V 6 bases, and 8 bases lay outside the gene matches. This clone occurred a few times. The rearrangement uses TRBV28 and TRBJ2-2; 10 nucleotides match TRBD1. This TCR came from a human donor in good health. The source material was T cells isolated from PBMCs. CDR3 in amino acids: CASSSGTGDVGELFF. Here the CDR3 DNA reads TGTGCCAGCAGCTCCGGGACAGGGGATGTCGGGGAGCTGTTTTTT.